What follows describes a single T cell receptor beta chain. The sample holds many counts of this clonotype. Its target antigen remains unknown. Base-call qualities are not available, and no considerably larger clone is one nucleotide away. This sample is part of a study of identical twins listed by TCRdb under 2016. Context from the whole study: To test whether fetal clonotypes persist, the study used deep sequencing on TCR alpha and beta repertoires from monozygotic twins, unrelated adults of various ages, and cord blood. To rule out contamination, the twin experiments were replicated at different times with different library preparation protocols. Study-wide findings and limitations: Conclusions relied on cross-sectional statistical analysis, since the same donors could not be followed over many years. Compared with coincidental sharing between unrelated individuals, an excess of low generation-probability sequences was observed among out-of-frame TCR alpha sequences shared between twins. Zero-insertion analyses could be partly confounded by invariant T cells such as MAIT and iNKT, although diverse VJ usage argued against such confounding for most clonotypes. Abundant cord blood beta clonotypes carried fewer insertions; young adult naive repertoires showed a weaker similar trend, while memory repertoires showed none. In beta out-of-frame sequences, excess twin sharing was weaker, because having fewer shared sequences lowered the signal-to-noise ratio. In monozygotic twins, recombination models systematically underestimated out-of-frame TCR alpha sharing, but the models matched the sharing seen between unrelated individuals.

Only healthy Caucasian donors were included. Three pairs of female monozygotic twins, all aged 18 to 29 years, made up the twin cohort. Miltenyi CD45RO+ enrichment and human naive T-cell isolation kits were used to isolate memory (CD45RO+) and naive T cells from PBMC. The cysteine opens and the phenylalanine closes a CDR3 of 12 amino acids. Only the CDR3 portion is preserved as DNA: 36 bases, with reading frame beginning at the first base. Relative to germline, V is 7 bases shorter and J is 1 base shorter, with 8 bases between their ends. According to the germline V gene, CDR1 reads SQVTM and CDR2 reads ANQGSEA. Library prep was done by 5' RACE. The sequencer was an Illumina HiSeq 2000. Template switching added a universal primer binding site, and the final cDNA carried a unique molecular identifier that allowed TCR cDNA molecules to be counted accurately. First-strand cDNA for TCR alpha and beta chains was synthesized from specific primers in the conserved constant-segment region. To control for contamination, every cDNA library was double barcoded, receiving both a SMART-Mk sample barcode and Illumina barcodes. TruSeq adapter sequences and Illumina sample barcodes were added in two successive PCR steps. Sequencing of the TCR alpha and beta cDNA libraries was done on the Illumina HiSeq platform using custom primers. Regarding the original processing steps: MiGEC processed the raw reads to extract unique molecular identifiers, while MiXCR was used to determine the CDR3 positions. Recombination models were inferred per individual with the repgenHMM and IGoR tools using an EM algorithm. Shared clonotypes were analyzed with the tcR package in R, and sharing was normalized by the product of cloneset sizes. To study raw recombination without the effects of thymic and clonal selection, out-of-frame nonproductive sequences were analyzed. TCRdb itself trimmed the public reads at Q25 with fastp, ran MiXCR and retained productive beta chains. Each CDR3 protein appears once, grouped with its most common genes and DNA. The V and J calls, along with clone size, are taken from TCRdb and not from the paper's own processing. In this sample the table shows fewer than 250,000 distinct CDR3 sequences, 6% to 9% of which occur a single time. In total, the top ten clones hold 1.9% of the sample.

The same data also went into a second study, on yellow fever vaccine responses in identical twins. The second study's authors report: The T cell response to vaccination in identical twins was reported by the authors to appear partly convergent and partly personalized. Focusing on identical twins, the study followed the T cell clones that responded to the vaccine, and did so with precision.

The sample consisted of memory (CD45RO+) T cells sorted from blood. Explained via the paper, the cell subset or site label denotes: CD45RO+ enriched T cells. This clonotype was obtained from a woman in her late teens or twenties in good health. The chain employs TRBV29-1 and TRBJ1-5, with the D gene not confidently named. In nucleotide form, the sequence is TGCAGCGGCCCCCAAAGCAATCAGCCCCAGCATTTT. Its translation reads: CSGPQSNQPQHF. With the rest looked up from the reference TRBV29-1 and TRBJ1-5 genes rather than sequenced, the full variable domain is SAVISQKPSRDICQRGTSLTIQCQVDSQVTMMFWYRQQPGQSLTLIATANQGSEATYESGFVIDKFPISRPNLTFSTLTVSNMSPEDSSIYLCSGPQSNQPQHFGDGTRLSIL.